The next 20 T cell receptor beta chains were all read from a single sample in a study of shared clonotypes between healthy human individuals (dated by TCRdb to 2018 to 2020). The library came from the immunoSEQ multiplex PCR assay. The table was pulled from immuneACCESS by TCRdb, which kept in-frame rearrangements only. Such tables lose some clones; where checked, under half of the loss comes from unresolved V genes, and the rest has no known cause. This sample is represented by about 560,000 clones; 70% to 80% of them were singletons. Approximately 12% of the sample is taken by the ten largest. The sequencing input was PBMCs. The receptors originated from a woman aged 40 to 49 in good health. Some clones in this sample may be carry-over from other donors' samples.

About this clone: In the same sample, other DNA sequences code for this CDR3. V gene TRBV2 combines with J gene TRBJ2-2, with D uncertain. CDR3 length: 12 residues. Per the germline V gene, CDR1 is SNHLY and CDR2 is FYNNEI. V was shortened by 6 bases and J by 5 bases, with 7 bases between the two germline ends. The CDR3 DNA reads as TGTGCCAGCAGAGCTGTTACCGGGGAGCTGTTTTTT. Translated: CASRAVTGELFF.

The gene calls are TRBV10-1 and TRBJ2-7; the match to TRBD2 covers 11 bases. Germline V gives CDR1 WNHNN, CDR2 SYGVQD (reference sequence). The V segment lost 7 bases and the J segment 7 bases; nucleotides outside the gene matches: 18. The length of the CDR3 is 17 residues. The CDR3 region is CASTSATQTSGMEEQYF. The CDR3 DNA reads TGCGCCAGCACCTCAGCAACTCAGACTAGCGGGATGGAGGAGCAGTACTTC.

The chain combines TRBV4-1 with TRBJ1-4; 7 positions agree with TRBD1. The germline gives CDR1 MGHRA, CDR2 YSYEKL. This CDR3 is 17 amino acids long. The V gene end was trimmed by 2 bases and the J gene end by 0 bases; junction bases not matched to a gene: 6. CDR3 nucleotides: TGCGCCAGCAGCCAATCGGGACAGCCTTCAACTAATGAAAAACTGTTTTTT. Translated: CASSQSGQPSTNEKLFF.

This chain uses TRBV5-6 with TRBJ1-4; 7 positions agree with TRBD1. V lost 3 bases to trimming and J lost 5 bases; unmatched junction nucleotides: 16. Germline CDR1 and CDR2: SGHDT and YYEEEE. This CDR3 has 18 amino acids. Written as DNA, the CDR3 is TGTGCCAGCAGCTCCACCCCGGCGGTCACAGGGGAAAATGAAAAACTGTTTTTT. It translates to CASSSTPAVTGENEKLFF.

The chain links TRBV9 to TRBJ2-3; no definite D call. The length of the CDR3 is 15 residues. V lost 4 bases and J lost 4, with 16 bases in between. From germline, CDR1 is SGDLS and CDR2 YYNGEE. CDR3 loop: CASSSVGREADTQYF. The CDR3 coding sequence is TGTGCCAGCAGCTCAGTTGGAAGAGAGGCAGATACGCAGTATTTT.

The chain joins TRBV28 to TRBJ1-1, with no clear D. With 5 bases removed from V and 10 bases from J, the gap between germline ends came to 14 bases. The CDR3 runs to 12 residues. The germline V gene encodes CDR1 MDHEN and CDR2 SYDVKM. The CDR3 coding sequence is TGTGCCAGCAGTCCCAATACCCCCGGAGCTTTCTTT. Encoded protein: CASSPNTPGAFF.

The rearrangement joins TRBV15 to TRBJ2-5; 8 nucleotides align to TRBD2. The CDR3 covers 15 residues. V lost 0 bases and J lost 4; bases outside the gene matches: 4. Germline-derived CDR1 and CDR2 are LNHNV and YYDKDF (reference sequence). CDR3 sequence (DNA): TGTGCCACCAGCAGAGATGGGACTAGAGGAGAGACCCAGTACTTC. Amino acid sequence: CATSRDGTRGETQYF.

V and J are TRBV28 and TRBJ1-6; no reliable D call. CDR1 MDHEN and CDR2 SYDVKM come from the germline V gene. Trimming took 6 bases from V and 5 from J, leaving 17 bases between them. This CDR3 is 16 amino acids long. The CDR3 DNA reads as TGTGCCAGCAGCCCTCCCCGGCACGGAAATAATTCACCCCTCCACTTT. It yields the protein CASSPPRHGNNSPLHF.

For this clone: A far larger clone is one nucleotide away, so this likely arose from a read error. The CDR3 DNA reads TGTGCCTGGTACACCGGGGCGCGGAATGGCTACACCTTC. Translation gives CAWYTGARNGYTF. The chain joins TRBV30 to TRBJ1-2, with D possibly matching TRBD1 (5 bases). The CDR3 is 13 amino acids. Germline V CDR1 and CDR2: GTSNPN, SVGIG (reference sequence). Trimming stripped 5 bases from V and 6 bases from J, with 16 bases between.

This clone appeared a single time. The chain combines TRBV6-5 with TRBJ2-7, with no clear D. V lost 5 bases and J 3 bases, leaving 14 bases between the germline ends. Germline CDR1 and CDR2: MNHEY and SVGAGI. This CDR3 spans 14 amino acids. The CDR3: CASSPPSSFYEQYF. CDR3 nucleotide sequence: TGTGCCAGCAGTCCTCCTTCCTCTTTCTACGAGCAGTACTTC.

The chain carries TRBV2 and TRBJ1-2; tentatively, D is TRBD1 (5 bases). V was pared by 7 bases and J by 4 bases, with 10 bases between. The germline V gene encodes CDR1 SNHLY and CDR2 FYNNEI. This CDR3 comprises 12 residues. CDR3 in amino acids: CASIGGGYGYTF. CDR3 sequence (DNA): TGTGCCAGCATCGGGGGGGGCTATGGCTACACCTTC.

This clone was observed at least ten times. This chain links TRBV18 with TRBJ1-2, with no clear D. This CDR3 comprises 15 residues. From germline, CDR1 is KGHSH and CDR2 LQKENI. Trimming left V 6 bases short and J 4 bases short, with 18 bases between. Written as DNA, the CDR3 is TGTGCCAGCTCTCAAACCCGGGAGACATCCTATGGCTACACCTTC. This translates into CASSQTRETSYGYTF.

The chain uses TRBV5-6 and TRBJ1-3; TRBD1 matches 11 bases. The trim removed 4 bases at V and 8 bases at J, leaving 8 bases unmatched. The CDR3 extends over 15 amino acids. Germline CDR1 reads SGHDT; CDR2 reads YYEEEE. CDR3 nucleotides: TGTGCCAGCAGCGGAGGGACAGGGGGTTTTGACACCATATATTTT. Translated: CASSGGTGGFDTIYF.

Notes on this clone: One end of the junction is discordant with germline, which a read error may explain. V usage is TRBV7-7 and J usage is TRBJ2-1, with 12 nucleotides matching TRBD2. The CDR3 consists of 15 residues. Germline V CDR1 and CDR2: SSHAT, FNYEAQ (reference sequence). CDR3 bases: TGTGCTAGCAGCCGAGGACTAGCGGGGTACAATGAGCAGTTCTTC. Residues: CASSRGLAGYNEQFF.

Only a few counts were recorded for this clone. The chain joins TRBV10-2 to TRBJ1-1, with TRBD1 matching over 7 bases. Germline V gene data show CDR1 as WSHSY and CDR2 as SAAADI. The CDR3 extends over 16 amino acids. The V and J ends lost 0 bases and 1 base, in that order; junction bases with no gene match: 5. In nucleotides, the CDR3 is TGCGCCAGCAGTGAGTCGATTAGGGGGCGGAACACTGAAGCTTTCTTT. This codes for CASSESIRGRNTEAFF.

The chain recombines TRBV10-3 with TRBJ1-4; 7 bases are shared with TRBD1. The junction had 1 base not matched to a gene; V was cut back by 0 bases and J by 3 bases. This CDR3 contains 15 residues. The germline V gene has CDR1 ENHRY and CDR2 SYGVKD. CDR3 DNA: TGTGCCATCAGTGAGTCAAGGGGGCCTAATGAAAAACTGTTTTTT. Amino acids: CAISESRGPNEKLFF.

About this clone itself: Within the sample, other DNA sequences also encode this same CDR3. The rearrangement joins TRBV10-3 to TRBJ2-2; 8 bases align to TRBD1. This CDR3 spans 15 amino acids. V was pared by 6 bases and J by 0 bases, with 3 bases of the junction left unmatched. The germline V gene encodes CDR1 ENHRY and CDR2 SYGVKD. The CDR3 region is CAISGQGPNTGELFF. CDR3 in DNA: TGTGCCATCAGCGGACAGGGACCGAACACCGGGGAGCTGTTTTTT.

This chain uses TRBV28 with TRBJ2-3; D is perhaps TRBD1 (7 bases). CDR1 and CDR2 (germline): MDHEN, SYDVKM. CDR3 length equals 15 residues. V lost 3 bases and J lost 5, with 15 bases in between. This CDR3 reads CASSFSGGGIDTQYF. The CDR3 nucleotides read TGTGCCAGCAGTTTCTCAGGGGGAGGTATAGATACGCAGTATTTT. Looking up the rest from reference TRBV28 and TRBJ2-3 gives the full variable domain: DVKVTQSSRYLVKRTGEKVFLECVQDMDHENMFWYRQDPGLGLRLIYFSYDVKMKEKGDIPEGYSVSREKKERFSLILESASTNQTSMYLCASSFSGGGIDTQYFGPGTRLTVL.

This clone is a singleton in its sample. The gene calls are TRBV11-2 and TRBJ1-5; D uncertain. Deletions cut 1 base from V and 3 bases from J, with 10 bases between. The CDR3 totals 15 residues. Germline V gene sequence: CDR1 SGHAT, CDR2 FQNNGV. The CDR3 DNA follows: TGTGCCAGCAGCTTAGGAGAATTTCCCAATCAGCCCCAGCATTTT. Translated: CASSLGEFPNQPQHF.

CDR3 amino acids: CASSSSSPSYEQFF. For the CDR3, the DNA is TGTGCCAGCAGTTCCTCCTCCCCTAGTTATGAGCAGTTCTTC. The chain recombines TRBV6-5 with TRBJ2-1; unclear D gene. V was trimmed by 4 bases and J by 8 bases, leaving 15 bases between them. CDR1 is MNHEY and CDR2 is SVGAGI in the germline V gene. This CDR3 is 14 amino acids long.